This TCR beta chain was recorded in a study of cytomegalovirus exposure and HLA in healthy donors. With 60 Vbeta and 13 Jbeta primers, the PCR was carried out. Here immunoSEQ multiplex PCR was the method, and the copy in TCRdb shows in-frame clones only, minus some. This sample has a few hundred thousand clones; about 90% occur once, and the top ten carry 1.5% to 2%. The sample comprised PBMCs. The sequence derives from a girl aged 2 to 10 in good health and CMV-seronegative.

CDR3 sequence: CASSYSQEYGTEAFF. The CDR3 DNA is TGTGCCAGCAGTTACTCACAGGAGTATGGCACTGAAGCTTTCTTT. V usage is TRBV6-5 and J usage is TRBJ1-1; tentative D call: TRBD1 (5 bases). The CDR3 loop spans 15 amino acids. Germline V gives CDR1 MNHEY, CDR2 SVGAGI. V was clipped by 0 bases and J by 4 bases, with 12 bases between them.